The 26 T cell receptor beta chains below were found in one sample sequenced in a study of cytomegalovirus exposure and HLA in healthy donors (dated by TCRdb to about 2017). Libraries were prepared through the immunoSEQ multiplex PCR assay. The multiplex PCR relied on a mix of 60 forward primers for TCR Vbeta segments and 13 reverse primers for TCR Jbeta segments. Here the immuneACCESS table is served through TCRdb, limited to in-frame sequences with V and J called. Missing clones are a known gap in these copies; in checked studies unresolved V genes cover under half, and the rest lacks a known reason. Across this sample there are 80,000 to 100,000 clones, with roughly four fifths seen only once. Clones ranked in the top ten supply 4.5% to 5.5% of the sample. Sequenced sample: PBMCs. The receptors come from a man aged 35-49 years in good health and CMV-seropositive.

CDR3: CASSLGGPEQYF. The CDR3 DNA reads as TGTGCCAGCAGTTTAGGAGGTCCCGAGCAGTACTTC. The chain links TRBV27 to TRBJ2-5, with a possible D match to TRBD2 (5 bases). The J call may be incorrect, as the DNA end agrees better with TRBJ2-7. This CDR3 region has 12 residues. Germline-derived CDR1 and CDR2 are MNHEY and SMNVEV (reference sequence).

The rearrangement links TRBV28 to TRBJ2-1, with 8 bases aligning to TRBD1. This CDR3 region has 14 residues. Germline values: CDR1 MDHEN, CDR2 SYDVKM. Trimming took 5 bases from V and 7 from J; bases not matched to a gene: 7. The CDR3 DNA is TGTGCCAGCAGTCGCTGGACAGGGAGGAATGAGCAGTTCTTC. Its protein is CASSRWTGRNEQFF.

The chain has TRBV12-5 and TRBJ2-3; unclear D gene. V was pared by 1 base and J by 2 bases, with 7 bases between. Per the germline V gene, CDR1 is LGHNT and CDR2 is FRNRAP. This CDR3 has 14 amino acids. CDR3 loop: CASGLALLTDTQYF. The CDR3 DNA reads TGTGCTAGTGGTTTGGCACTCCTCACAGATACGCAGTATTTT. The variable domain in full, completed from reference TRBV12-5 and TRBJ2-3, reads DARVTQTPRHKVTEMGQEVTMRCQPILGHNTVFWYRQTMMQGLELLAYFRNRAPLDDSGMPKDRFSAEMPDATLATLKIQPSEPRDSAVYFCASGLALLTDTQYFGPGTRLTVL.

The CDR3 DNA sequence: TGCACCAGCAGCCCTCGTGGACAGGGACGGTGTCAGCCCCAGCATTTT. Amino acids: CTSSPRGQGRCQPQHF. The chain uses TRBV1 and TRBJ1-5; the table calls TRBD1, which could not be checked here. TRBV1 is a known pseudogene. This CDR3 region has 16 residues.

The gene calls are TRBV6-5 and TRBJ1-5; D is uncertain. V was pared by 2 bases and J by 6 bases, with 8 bases between. Per the germline V gene, CDR1 is MNHEY and CDR2 is SVGAGI. The CDR3 spans 13 residues. The CDR3 sequence is CASSYVRGQPQHF. In DNA, the CDR3 is TGTGCCAGCAGTTACGTACGAGGTCAGCCCCAGCATTTT.

The rearrangement joins TRBV5-1 to TRBJ1-5; possibly TRBD1 for D (5 bases). The length of the CDR3 is 14 residues. Germline V gene lookup returns CDR1 SGHRS and CDR2 YFSETQ. Trimming removed 1 base from V and 4 bases from J, with 9 bases in between. CDR3 protein: CASSLTAGNQPQHF. CDR3 in DNA: TGCGCCAGCAGCTTGACGGCAGGGAATCAGCCCCAGCATTTT.

The sample holds one count of this clone. CDR3 sequence (DNA): TGTGCCAGCACCTCTCGCGAAGGGGGCGGTGAAGCTTTCTTT. Protein product: CASTSREGGGEAFF. The genes are TRBV6-1 and TRBJ1-1; 7 bases match TRBD1. Germline trimming cut 7 bases from V and 7 bases from J; bases unmatched to any gene: 12. Germline loops: CDR1 MNHNS, CDR2 SASEGT. The CDR3 is 14 amino acids.

The CDR3 protein is CASSLGRNRGNTIYF. The CDR3 DNA reads as TGTGCCAGCAGCTTGGGGCGGAACAGGGGAAACACCATATATTTT. The chain uses TRBV7-9 and TRBJ1-3, with a tentative D call TRBD1 (5 bases). With 3 bases removed from V and 4 bases from J, the gap between germline ends came to 13 bases. The CDR3 is 15 amino acids. Per germline, CDR1 SEHNR and CDR2 FQNEAQ (reference sequence). The whole variable domain, filled in from reference TRBV7-9 and TRBJ1-3, reads DTGVSQNPRHKITKRGQNVTFRCDPISEHNRLYWYRQTLGQGPEFLTYFQNEAQLEKSRLLSDRFSAERPKGSFSTLEIQRTEQGDSAMYLCASSLGRNRGNTIYFGEGSWLTVV.

This chain joins TRBV28 and TRBJ1-6; D gene uncertain. The V end was cut by 5 bases, the J end by 7 bases, with 12 bases between. Germline-derived CDR1 and CDR2 are MDHEN and SYDVKM. The CDR3 spans 14 residues. Written as DNA, the CDR3 is TGTGCCAGCAGTATGACGACTTGGAATTCACCCCTCCACTTT. It encodes CASSMTTWNSPLHF. The variable domain in full, with the rest retrieved from reference TRBV28 and TRBJ1-6, is DVKVTQSSRYLVKRTGEKVFLECVQDMDHENMFWYRQDPGLGLRLIYFSYDVKMKEKGDIPEGYSVSREKKERFSLILESASTNQTSMYLCASSMTTWNSPLHFGNGTRLTVT.

This clone was counted only a few times. V usage is TRBV10-3 and J usage is TRBJ2-2, with 7 bases identical to TRBD2. With V trimmed by 10 bases and J by 0 bases, 5 bases remained unmatched. Germline CDR1 reads ENHRY; CDR2 reads SYGVKD. This CDR3 region has 14 residues. In DNA, the CDR3 is TGTGCCACTTTTCGGGAGGCGAACACCGGGGAGCTGTTTTTT. It encodes CATFREANTGELFF.

The chain has TRBV5-1 and TRBJ2-5, with 10 bases that match TRBD1. This CDR3 is 16 amino acids long. Germline CDR1 reads SGHRS; CDR2 reads YFSETQ. V was clipped by 0 bases and J by 4 bases; unmatched bases: 6. The CDR3 spells CASSLGQGARRETQYF. CDR3 nucleotide sequence: TGCGCCAGCAGCTTGGGACAGGGGGCGAGGCGAGAGACCCAGTACTTC.

The chain uses TRBV28 and TRBJ2-1; D possibly corresponds to TRBD2 (6 bases). Looked up from germline, CDR1 is MDHEN and CDR2 is SYDVKM. This CDR3 comprises 16 residues. Trimming took off 0 bases at V and 8 bases at J, with 17 bases between the two ends. CDR3 nucleotide sequence: TGTGCCAGCAGTTTATGGAGAGGGGACTCTCCGGATGAGCAGTTCTTC. Amino acids: CASSLWRGDSPDEQFF.

CDR3 nucleotides: TGTGCCAGCAGCCCTCTCGGCGGCAGGGGCACAGATACGCAGTATTTT. This gives the protein CASSPLGGRGTDTQYF. The chain has TRBV14 and TRBJ2-3; D perhaps matches TRBD1 (5 bases). The V end was cut by 4 bases, the J end by 1 base, with 15 bases between. CDR1 is SGHDN and CDR2 is FVKESK in the germline V gene. CDR3 length: 16 amino acids.

This chain's CDR3 is CASSLARTAATDTEAFF. CDR3 in DNA: TGCGCCAGCAGCTTGGCTCGTACGGCGGCGACGGACACTGAAGCTTTCTTT. V and J are TRBV5-1 and TRBJ1-1, with unresolved D. The CDR3 consists of 17 residues. Trimming shortened V by 0 bases and J by 3 bases, and 18 bases separated the two germline ends. Looked up from germline, CDR1 is SGHRS and CDR2 is YFSETQ. The complete variable domain, with remaining parts taken from reference TRBV5-1 and TRBJ1-1, reads KAGVTQTPRYLIKTRGQQVTLSCSPISGHRSVSWYQQTPGQGLQFLFEYFSETQRNKGNFPGRFSGRQFSNSRSEMNVSTLELGDSALYLCASSLARTAATDTEAFFGQGTRLTVV.

CDR3 residues: CASSSNNGNTEAFF. As DNA, the CDR3 is TGCGCCAGCAGCTCGAATAACGGGAACACTGAAGCTTTCTTT. The chain recombines TRBV5-1 with TRBJ1-1; D gene ambiguous. CDR3 length: 14 residues. Germline values: CDR1 SGHRS, CDR2 YFSETQ. V lost 3 bases, J lost 1 base, and 10 bases lay in between. Full variable domain (remainder filled in from reference TRBV5-1 and TRBJ1-1): KAGVTQTPRYLIKTRGQQVTLSCSPISGHRSVSWYQQTPGQGLQFLFEYFSETQRNKGNFPGRFSGRQFSNSRSEMNVSTLELGDSALYLCASSSNNGNTEAFFGQGTRLTVV.

The V call is TRBV4-1, the J call TRBJ1-6; 8 bases agree with TRBD1. The germline V gene encodes CDR1 MGHRA and CDR2 YSYEKL. The V and J ends lost 2 bases and 7 bases, in that order; junction bases with no gene match: 13. This CDR3 contains 18 residues. This CDR3 is CASSQRATDRGLNSPLHF. The CDR3 bases are TGCGCCAGCAGCCAAAGAGCTACCGACAGGGGCCTAAATTCACCCCTCCACTTT.

This chain links TRBV19 with TRBJ2-2, with D possibly being TRBD2 (6 bases). CDR3 size: 11 residues. Trimming cost V 8 bases and J 7 bases, with 8 bases left between them. The germline V gene has CDR1 LNHDA and CDR2 SQIVND (reference sequence). The CDR3 reads CASVGGGELFF. CDR3 coding DNA: TGTGCCAGTGTCGGGGGCGGGGAGCTGTTTTTT.

The J gene is TRBJ1-2, the V gene TRBV6-5, with TRBD1 identical over 7 bases. Trimming removed 5 bases from V and 4 bases from J; junction bases left unmatched: 4. Germline CDR1 reads MNHEY; CDR2 reads SVGAGI. The CDR3 totals 13 residues. This CDR3 is CASSAGTVYGYTF. The CDR3 DNA is TGTGCCAGCAGTGCCGGGACAGTCTATGGCTACACCTTC.

This chain uses TRBV11-2 with TRBJ2-3; 7 nucleotides agree with TRBD2. The CDR3 length is 16 residues. Losses at the gene ends were 1 base for V and 0 bases for J; bases not matched to a gene: 4. In germline, CDR1 is SGHAT, CDR2 FQNNGV. The CDR3 is CASSLGRGGSTDTQYF. The DNA of the CDR3 is TGTGCCAGCAGCTTAGGCCGCGGGGGTAGCACAGATACGCAGTATTTT.

This clone has just one count. The chain links TRBV5-5 to TRBJ2-5, with no clear D. Matching the DNA end better, TRBJ2-7 makes the J call doubtful. This CDR3 is built from 15 residues. The germline CDR1 and CDR2 sequences are SGHKS and YYEKEE (reference sequence). The DNA for the CDR3 is TGTGCCAGCAGCTTGGGATTACCGAGCTCCTACGAGCAGTACTTC. It is translated as CASSLGLPSSYEQYF.

This clone was observed a single time. The chain uses TRBV5-1 and TRBJ2-1, with 8 bases lining up with TRBD1. CDR3 length equals 15 residues. V lost 5 bases to trimming and J lost 4 bases; unmatched junction nucleotides: 8. Germline CDR1 reads SGHRS; CDR2 reads YFSETQ. The CDR3 coding sequence is TGCGCCAGCAGAACGGACAGGGTGGGTTACAATGAGCAGTTCTTC. It yields the protein CASRTDRVGYNEQFF.

J is TRBJ2-3 and V is TRBV7-8; D remains unclear. V dropped 2 bases and J dropped 0 bases, with 9 bases sitting between them. The CDR3 spans 15 residues. Germline V lookup: CDR1 SGHVS, CDR2 FQNEAQ. CDR3 nucleotides: TGTGCCAGCAGCTTACGCTCGACTAGCACAGATACGCAGTATTTT. Protein product: CASSLRSTSTDTQYF.

The rearrangement links TRBV6-6 to TRBJ1-5; D might be TRBD1 (5 bases). In germline, CDR1 is MNHNY, CDR2 SVGAGI (reference sequence). This CDR3 region has 14 residues. V dropped 8 bases and J dropped 2 bases, with 13 bases sitting between them. The CDR3 DNA follows: TGTGCCAGCGCAGGAGCAGGGCGCAATCAGCCCCAGCATTTT. This codes for CASAGAGRNQPQHF.

This clone has a single count. J is TRBJ2-6 and V is TRBV19; 14 bases match TRBD2. This CDR3 spans 18 amino acids. From germline, CDR1 is LNHDA and CDR2 SQIVND (reference sequence). V shed 4 bases, J shed 1 base, and the junction held 3 bases outside the gene matches. The CDR3 loop is CASSTGLAGGSGANVLTF. CDR3 bases: TGTGCCAGTAGTACCGGACTAGCGGGAGGTTCTGGGGCCAACGTCCTGACTTTC.

The rearrangement uses TRBV5-1 and TRBJ2-5; 8 positions match TRBD2. The CDR3 totals 16 residues. The trim removed 0 bases at V and 2 bases at J, leaving 6 bases unmatched. Germline assignment: CDR1 SGHRS and CDR2 YFSETQ. CDR3 amino acids: CASSLGAGGRQETQYF. DNA of the CDR3: TGCGCCAGCAGCTTGGGTGCGGGGGGAAGGCAAGAGACCCAGTACTTC.

This clone appeared a single time. This chain joins TRBV5-1 and TRBJ2-5, with 15 positions matching TRBD2. Unmatched junction bases numbered 4, after V lost 0 bases and J lost 1 base. From germline, CDR1 is SGHRS and CDR2 YFSETQ. The CDR3 sequence is 18 residues long. The CDR3 DNA reads as TGCGCCAGCAGCTTGGGCGGGACTAGCGGGGGGCCCCAAGAGACCCAGTACTTC. The encoded protein is CASSLGGTSGGPQETQYF.